This is a list of T cell receptor beta chains from one sample in a study of OX40 agonist ivuxolimab in advanced cancers. Profiling relied on immunoSEQ multiplex PCR, and the TCRdb table lists in-frame clones only, not all of them. The sample records some 45,000 clones, about 86% being singletons. The sample was CD4+ or CD8+ T cells sorted from blood, taken in a trial of the OX40 agonist ivuxolimab. The receptor set was obtained from an adult with an advanced solid tumor such as melanoma, head and neck, liver or kidney cancer. CDR3s include the opening cysteine and the closing phenylalanine or tryptophan. A D gene is named only where the DNA matches it firmly. Size values are once, few and many counts, or a class for expanded clones, and some rows have none.

clone size: .
J gene: TRBJ2-1
D gene: .
V gene: TRBV7-3
CDR3 DNA: TGTGCCAGCAGATTAGAAACGAGGCGGGACGGATCCGAGCAGTTCTTC
CDR3 protein: CASRLETRRDGSEQFF

clone size: .
J gene: TRBJ2-7
D gene: TRBD1
V gene: TRBV7-3
CDR3 DNA: TGTGCCAGCAGCTTAGGGACAGACTCCTACGAGCAGTACTTC
CDR3 protein: CASSLGTDSYEQYF

clone size: .
J gene: TRBJ1-2
D gene: .
V gene: TRBV11-2
CDR3 DNA: TGTGCCAGCAGCTTAGGGGGGGCCGGGTCATATGGCTACACCTTC
CDR3 protein: CASSLGGAGSYGYTF

clone size: .
J gene: TRBJ2-5
D gene: .
V gene: TRBV15
CDR3 DNA: TGTGCCACCAGCTCCCCCCGAGAACGATTACAAGAGACCCAGTACTTC
CDR3 protein: CATSSPRERLQETQYF

clone size: .
J gene: TRBJ1-1
D gene: .
V gene: TRBV18
CDR3 DNA: TGTGCCAGCTCACCGGAGGCAGGGTCGGCTGAAGCTTTCTTT
CDR3 protein: CASSPEAGSAEAFF

clone size: once
J gene: TRBJ2-7
D gene: .
V gene: TRBV5-5
CDR3 DNA: TGTGCCAGCAGCTTCGGGGTAGTCAGTTACGAGCAGTACTTC
CDR3 protein: CASSFGVVSYEQYF

clone size: .
J gene: TRBJ2-7
D gene: .
V gene: TRBV9
CDR3 DNA: TGTGCCAGCAGCGTAGCTGGCGGGAAAGAGTTATACGAGCAGTACTTC
CDR3 protein: CASSVAGGKELYEQYF

clone size: .
J gene: TRBJ2-7
D gene: TRBD2
V gene: TRBV7-9
CDR3 DNA: TGTGCCAGTCTCAGCGGGAGCTCCTACGAGCAGTACTTC
CDR3 protein: CASLSGSSYEQYF

clone size: .
J gene: TRBJ2-3
D gene: .
V gene: TRBV7-9
CDR3 DNA: TGTGCCAGCAGCTTAGACGGGACATCCATGGGAGATACGCAGTATTTT
CDR3 protein: CASSLDGTSMGDTQYF

clone size: .
J gene: TRBJ1-1
D gene: .
V gene: TRBV7-9
CDR3 DNA: TGTGCCAGCAGCTTAACGGCCAGCAAGGCTGAAGCTTTCTTT
CDR3 protein: CASSLTASKAEAFF

clone size: .
J gene: TRBJ2-3
D gene: .
V gene: TRBV5-1
CDR3 DNA: TGTGCCAGCAGTCTTGGGGGGGATACGCAGTATTTT
CDR3 protein: CASSLGGDTQYF

clone size: few
J gene: TRBJ1-5
D gene: .
V gene: TRBV7-9
CDR3 DNA: TGTGCCAGCAGCTGGGGTGGCAATCAGCCCCAGCATTTT
CDR3 protein: CASSWGGNQPQHF

clone size: once
J gene: TRBJ2-5
D gene: .
V gene: TRBV5-1
CDR3 DNA: TGCGCCAGCAGACCTGACCAAGAGACCCAGTACTTC
CDR3 protein: CASRPDQETQYF

clone size: .
J gene: TRBJ1-6
D gene: .
V gene: TRBV5-1
CDR3 DNA: TGCGCCAGCAGCCCCTGGGAAAGCTCCTATAATTCACCCCTCCACTTT
CDR3 protein: CASSPWESSYNSPLHF

clone size: .
J gene: TRBJ1-2
D gene: .
V gene: TRBV7-3
CDR3 DNA: TGTGCCAGCAGCTACGGCAGGGGCAACTATGGCTACACCTTC
CDR3 protein: CASSYGRGNYGYTF

clone size: .
J gene: TRBJ2-7
D gene: TRBD1
V gene: TRBV6-4
CDR3 DNA: TGTGCCAGCAGTGCCTCCGGGACAGCCCACGAGCAGTACTTC
CDR3 protein: CASSASGTAHEQYF

clone size: .
J gene: TRBJ2-3
D gene: TRBD2
V gene: TRBV5-1
CDR3 DNA: TGCGCCAGCAGCTTACTCGGGACTATCGGCACAGATACGCAGTATTTT
CDR3 protein: CASSLLGTIGTDTQYF

clone size: .
J gene: TRBJ1-4
D gene: TRBD1
V gene: TRBV6-1
CDR3 DNA: TGTGCCAGCAGTGACGGGACAGGGAATGAAAAACTGTTTTTT
CDR3 protein: CASSDGTGNEKLFF

clone size: once
J gene: TRBJ1-2
D gene: TRBD1
V gene: TRBV27
CDR3 DNA: TGTGCCAGCAGTTCCTCCGGGACAGGGAACTATGGCTACACCTTC
CDR3 protein: CASSSSGTGNYGYTF